This T cell receptor beta chain was recovered during a study of T cell responses to AZD1222 COVID-19 vaccine. Broader study findings: Just a handful of AZD1222 recipients were seropositive at baseline. Clonal diversity may have been underestimated, and the donors were mostly white British, with more females than males. Spike was spanned by vaccine-associated CD4 TCRs, with dominance at 160-218 and 743-854. Repertoires in all cases were sampled only once the peak T cell response had passed.

Sequenced by immunoSEQ multiplex PCR; TCRdb stores in-frame clones only, minus some. The sample holds 99,000 or so clones; roughly 90% are singletons and the top ten take under 3%. CDR1 and CDR2 (germline): LGHNA, YSLEER. Trimming left V 1 base short and J 3 bases short, with 22 bases between. The CDR3 covers 18 residues. This clone was recorded only once. Antigen specificity is unknown. Material: peripheral blood, obtained on day 0 of AZD1222 vaccination. The TCR was taken from an adult in good health. The V call is TRBV4-3, the J call TRBJ2-7; no definite D call. CDR3 nucleotides: TGCGCCAGCAGCCAAGGGGGTGGAGCACTTAAGTGGGACTACGAGCAGTACTTC. Amino acids: CASSQGGGALKWDYEQYF.